The 5 T cell receptor beta chains below all came from one sample that was sequenced in a study of blood T cell repertoires in COVID-19. Profiled with immunoSEQ multiplex PCR; TCRdb holds only in-frame clones, not every one. The data contain 310,000 or so clones, 75% to 90% of them singletons. Specimen: PBMCs or T cells enriched from blood (not recorded which). These receptors all stem from a woman in her thirties or forties who had recovered from COVID-19.

The CDR3 DNA sequence: TGTGCCAGCACTGTACGTACAGGCCAAGAGACCCAGTACTTC. It encodes CASTVRTGQETQYF. The rearrangement joins TRBV2 to TRBJ2-5; weak D call: TRBD1 (5 bases). The V and J ends lost 7 bases and 1 base respectively, with 13 bases between them. Germline V CDR1 and CDR2: SNHLY, FYNNEI. The CDR3 is 14 amino acids.

This clone was recorded a few times. The chain carries TRBV7-3 and TRBJ2-1, with no clear D. V lost 2 bases to trimming and J lost 1 base, with 12 bases between them. CDR3 length: 16 amino acids. Germline CDR1 is SGHTA and CDR2 is FQGTGA. CDR3 loop: CASSLGDGSSYNEQFF. CDR3 in DNA: TGTGCCAGCAGCTTAGGAGACGGCTCATCCTACAATGAGCAGTTCTTC.

In its sample, this clone was seen once. This chain links TRBV5-4 with TRBJ2-1, with D possibly matching TRBD2 (6 bases). This CDR3 is 13 amino acids long. The V end was cut by 8 bases, the J end by 3 bases, with 12 bases between. Germline lookup yields CDR1 SGHNT and CDR2 YYREEE (reference sequence). The CDR3 nucleotides are TGTGCCAGTGGGGGGTCTAACTACAATGAGCAGTTCTTC. Its protein product is CASGGSNYNEQFF.

The chain is built from TRBV25-1 and TRBJ2-2; no clear D gene. Between the trimmed V and J ends, which lost 7 bases and 1 base, there was a span of 4 bases. CDR1 is MGHDK, CDR2 SYGVNS, per germline. The CDR3 loop spans 12 amino acids. The CDR3 protein is CASTENTGELFF. The CDR3 DNA reads as TGTGCCAGCACAGAGAACACCGGGGAGCTGTTTTTT.

This chain joins TRBV11-3 and TRBJ1-5; D unresolved. The CDR3 consists of 15 residues. Germline assignment: CDR1 SGHNT and CDR2 YENEEA. Trimming cost V 5 bases and J 3 bases, with 14 bases left between them. This CDR3 reads CASSGSGRDNQPQHF. As DNA, the CDR3 is TGTGCCAGCAGCGGGTCGGGAAGAGACAATCAGCCCCAGCATTTT.